Presented here are 18 T cell receptor beta chains from one specimen sequenced in a study of healthy donors' naive CD4 and CD8 T cells. TCR libraries were built from 450 to 650 ng of total RNA by linear amplification. TCRdb used MiXCR to reprocess the reads, holding one entry per CDR3 protein. The sample yields approximately 200,000 distinct CDR3 sequences, around 74% seen once. Sequenced: naive CD4+ and CD8+ T cells sorted from blood, pooled from several donors. Receptor source: a pool of human donors in good health; the sample pools cells from several healthy donors.

This chain links TRBV29-1 with TRBJ2-1, with 16 bases lining up with TRBD2. CDR3 length: 16 amino acids. J lost 8 bases, V lost 3 bases, and 7 bases had no gene match. From germline, CDR1 is SQVTM and CDR2 ANQGSEA. CDR3 residues: CSVDPGLAGGIDEQFF. The DNA of the CDR3 is TGCAGCGTTGATCCGGGACTAGCGGGAGGGATTGATGAGCAGTTCTTC.

V gene TRBV6-5 combines with J gene TRBJ1-2; 10 bases agree with TRBD1. CDR1 is MNHEY and CDR2 is SVGAGI in the germline V gene. Trimming took 0 bases from V and 4 from J; bases not matched to a gene: 5. CDR3 length equals 16 residues. CDR3 in DNA: TGTGCCAGCAGTTACTCTACCGGGACAGGGGCCTATGGCTACACCTTC. Amino acids: CASSYSTGTGAYGYTF.

This clonotype was observed a single time. The rearrangement links TRBV20-1 to TRBJ2-1; 11 nucleotides agree with TRBD2. V lost 6 bases, J lost 4 bases, and 8 bases stayed unmatched. The CDR3 runs 15 residues. Germline CDR1 DFQATT, CDR2 SNEGSKA (reference sequence). CDR3 sequence reads: CSAEVGLAVYNEQFF. CDR3 DNA sequence: TGCAGTGCCGAGGTGGGACTAGCGGTGTACAATGAGCAGTTCTTC.

This clonotype appeared a few times. The rearrangement joins TRBV6-5 to TRBJ1-1, with D unclear. The CDR3 consists of 15 residues. Germline-derived CDR1 and CDR2 are MNHEY and SVGAGI. The V end was cut by 2 bases, the J end by 1 base, with 11 bases between. Here the CDR3 DNA reads TGTGCCAGCAGTTACGAGTATACATCGAACACTGAAGCTTTCTTT. This gives the protein CASSYEYTSNTEAFF.

The chain recombines TRBV5-4 with TRBJ2-3; no firm D call. CDR1 and CDR2 from the germline V gene are SGHNT and YYREEE (reference sequence). CDR3 length: 14 amino acids. V was pared by 4 bases and J by 2 bases, with 11 bases between. CDR3 nucleotide sequence: TGTGCCAGCAGCGGGATCCTCTTCACAGATACGCAGTATTTT. Its translation is CASSGILFTDTQYF.

The sample holds a few counts of this clonotype. V usage is TRBV29-1 and J usage is TRBJ1-3, with TRBD1 matching 7 bases. This CDR3 region has 13 residues. Germline V gene sequence: CDR1 SQVTM, CDR2 ANQGSEA. The J segment lost 3 bases and the V segment lost 5 bases, leaving 4 bases of the junction unmatched. The CDR3 sequence is CSVTGEGGNTIYF. The CDR3 nucleotides read TGCAGCGTTACAGGGGAAGGTGGAAACACCATATATTTT.

About this clonotype: The conserved closing phenylalanine or tryptophan is absent in this CDR3, likely reflecting a read error. The chain is built from TRBV19 and TRBJ1-1; 7 bases align to TRBD1. CDR3 length: 11 residues. Germline V gene sequence: CDR1 LNHDA, CDR2 SQIVND (reference sequence). The ends lost 9 bases at V and 6 bases at J; junction bases unmatched: 4. CDR3: CASRQGAEAFL. CDR3 bases: TGTGCCAGCCGACAGGGCGCTGAAGCTTTCCTT.

For this clonotype: No conserved phenylalanine or tryptophan ends this CDR3, so it is likely a read error. V is TRBV29-1 and J is TRBJ2-5, with 9 bases matching TRBD1. The ends lost 5 bases at V and 1 base at J; junction bases unmatched: 5. Germline V lookup: CDR1 SQVTM, CDR2 ANQGSEA. The CDR3 has 14 amino acids. The CDR3 loop is CSVIPTGGQETQYL. The CDR3 DNA is TGCAGCGTTATTCCGACAGGGGGCCAAGAGACCCAGTACCTC.

This clonotype has just one count. The chain joins TRBV6-5 to TRBJ2-2, with D unclear. The CDR3 runs 17 residues. CDR1 and CDR2 from the germline V gene are MNHEY and SVGAGI. The V end was cut by 6 bases, the J end by 4 bases, with 21 bases between. DNA of the CDR3: TGTGCCAGCAGCAGAGCCCCGGGCTCAAAGTCCACCGGGGAGCTGTTTTTT. Its protein product is CASSRAPGSKSTGELFF.

V is TRBV28 and J is TRBJ2-1; perhaps TRBD2 as D (6 bases). The CDR3 has 16 amino acids. In germline, CDR1 is MDHEN, CDR2 SYDVKM. The V gene lost 6 bases and the J gene lost 5 bases, with 20 bases spanning the gap. The CDR3 DNA reads as TGTGCCAGCAGGGGCCCGGGCCTCGTAGCGGACAATGAGCAGTTCTTC. Encoded protein: CASRGPGLVADNEQFF.

This chain joins TRBV29-1 and TRBJ2-1, with 10 bases matching TRBD1. The CDR3 length is 13 residues. J lost 8 bases, V lost 5 bases, and 6 bases had no gene match. Germline V lookup: CDR1 SQVTM, CDR2 ANQGSEA. The CDR3 DNA follows: TGCAGCGTTCCGGGACAGGGGTTCGATGAGCAGTTCTTC. Translating gives CSVPGQGFDEQFF.

The chain links TRBV6-5 to TRBJ2-5; D uncertain. The V and J ends lost 7 bases and 5 bases respectively, with 14 bases between them. This CDR3 spans 13 amino acids. Germline-derived CDR1 and CDR2 are MNHEY and SVGAGI. CDR3 nucleotides: TGTGCCAGCATCGGTACCCTGAGCGAGACCCAGTACTTC. Encoded protein: CASIGTLSETQYF.

The rearrangement joins TRBV30 to TRBJ2-1; D unresolved. The CDR3 contains 12 residues. Germline CDR1 and CDR2: GTSNPN and SVGIG (reference sequence). V lost 2 bases, J lost 3 bases, and 5 bases lay in between. The CDR3 DNA reads as TGTGCCTGGAGTCACAGCTACAATGAGCAGTTCTTC. Translated, it gives CAWSHSYNEQFF.

This clonotype was seen a few times. The V and J genes are TRBV23-1 and TRBJ1-6, with 7 bases aligning to TRBD1. TRBV23-1 is given ORF status, its function remaining uncertain. The CDR3 consists of 16 residues. Trimming cost V 8 bases and J 8 bases; bases outside gene matches: 15. Here the CDR3 reads CASDSASGQHYSPLHF. The CDR3 DNA reads as TGCGCCAGCGACTCAGCCTCGGGACAGCACTATTCACCCCTCCACTTT.

This rearrangement joins TRBV7-8 to TRBJ2-7; 8 bases align to TRBD1. CDR3 size: 14 residues. Germline CDR1 SGHVS, CDR2 FQNEAQ. J gave up 4 bases and V 3 bases, and 5 bases lay outside the gene matches. The DNA of the CDR3 is TGTGCCAGCAGCTTCTTCCAGGGGGCGTACGAGCAGTACTTC. It codes for CASSFFQGAYEQYF.

This rearrangement joins TRBV18 to TRBJ2-5, with a weak D call TRBD1 (5 bases). Germline loops: CDR1 KGHSH, CDR2 LQKENI. V lost 1 base and J 2 bases, leaving 5 bases between the germline ends. This CDR3 contains 13 residues. The CDR3 loop is CASSPRQQETQYF. Here the CDR3 DNA reads TGTGCCAGCTCACCACGACAGCAAGAGACCCAGTACTTC.

This chain joins TRBV6-1 and TRBJ2-2, with D maybe TRBD2 (5 bases). CDR1 is MNHNS and CDR2 is SASEGT in the germline V gene. V was trimmed by 8 bases and J by 3 bases, leaving 16 bases between them. This CDR3 has 15 amino acids. Written as DNA, the CDR3 is TGTGCCAGCGAAGACTACAACCTATACACCGGGGAGCTGTTTTTT. Protein product: CASEDYNLYTGELFF.

CDR3 region: CASTLGTGSSYEQYF. The CDR3 DNA sequence: TGCGCCAGCACCCTCGGGACGGGGAGCTCCTACGAGCAGTACTTC. V usage is TRBV4-1 and J usage is TRBJ2-7, with D possibly being TRBD1 or TRBD2 (5 bases each). CDR3 length equals 15 residues. V lost 7 bases and J lost 0, with 16 bases in between. CDR1 MGHRA and CDR2 YSYEKL come from the germline V gene.